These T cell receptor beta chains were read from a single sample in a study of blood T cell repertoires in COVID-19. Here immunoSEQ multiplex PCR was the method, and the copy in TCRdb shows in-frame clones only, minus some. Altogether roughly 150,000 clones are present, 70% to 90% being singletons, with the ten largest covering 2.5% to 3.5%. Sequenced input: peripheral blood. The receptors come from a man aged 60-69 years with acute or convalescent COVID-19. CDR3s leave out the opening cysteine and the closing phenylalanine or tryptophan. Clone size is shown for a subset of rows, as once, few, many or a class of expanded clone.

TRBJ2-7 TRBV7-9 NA ASSLGRGPLNEQY
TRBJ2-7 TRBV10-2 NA ASSDQTGGSHEQY
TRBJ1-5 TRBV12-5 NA ASGLGTVGQARNQPQH
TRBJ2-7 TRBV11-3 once ASSRDGYEQY
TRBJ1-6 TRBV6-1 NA ASSVVGTRHNSPLH
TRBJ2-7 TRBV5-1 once ASSSGTGDYEQY
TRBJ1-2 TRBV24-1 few ATSDAGTEDRGYT
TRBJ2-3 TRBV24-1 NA ATSDNRLEDTQY
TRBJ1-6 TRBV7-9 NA ASSPRQASNSPLH
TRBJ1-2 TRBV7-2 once ASSFYTTNYGYT
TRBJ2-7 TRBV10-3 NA AISESGGVGEQY
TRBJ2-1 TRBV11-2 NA ASSLDGASGANEQF
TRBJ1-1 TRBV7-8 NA ASSILTGLNTEAF
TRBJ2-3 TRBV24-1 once ATSDPLYGDTQY
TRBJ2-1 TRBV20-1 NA SASLAGASNEQF
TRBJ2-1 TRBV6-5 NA ASRPGLSSYNEQF
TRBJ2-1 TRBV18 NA ASSPIWTGTNEQF
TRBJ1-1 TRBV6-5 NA ASRRGTEYTEAF
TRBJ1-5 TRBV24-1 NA ATSYSPNQPQH
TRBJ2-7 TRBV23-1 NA ASSQSPDRGRHEQY
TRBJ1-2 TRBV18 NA ASSPSGYGYT
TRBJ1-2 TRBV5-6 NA ASSSGYGYT
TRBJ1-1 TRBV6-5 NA ASTVTGVNTEAF
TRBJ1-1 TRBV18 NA ASSAIGQGGFEAF
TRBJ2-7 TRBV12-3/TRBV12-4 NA ASSLGVSYEQY
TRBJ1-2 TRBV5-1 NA ASSPGQGADGYT
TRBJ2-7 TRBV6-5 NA ASSYGQGGEQY
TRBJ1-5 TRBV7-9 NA ASSLGLQPQH
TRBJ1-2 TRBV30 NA AWSVPGSGTSFYGYT
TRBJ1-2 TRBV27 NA ASKGIDRNGYT
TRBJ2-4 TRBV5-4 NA ASSLSSVLAKNIQY
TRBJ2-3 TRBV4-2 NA ASSQDTGQGTDTQY
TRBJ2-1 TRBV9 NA ASSVGAGGPNEQF
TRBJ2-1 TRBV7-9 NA ASSLSGQGMNEQF
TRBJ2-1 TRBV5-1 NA ASSLVSGAYNEQF
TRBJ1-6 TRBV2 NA ASRRDSSYNSPLH
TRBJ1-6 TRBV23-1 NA ASSQSARTGKTYNSPLH
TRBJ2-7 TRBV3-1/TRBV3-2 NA ASSPGDTYEQY
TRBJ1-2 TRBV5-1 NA ASSPPEGYGYT
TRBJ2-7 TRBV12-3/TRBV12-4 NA ASSLFGYEQY
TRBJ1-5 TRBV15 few ATSRDAGYNQPQH
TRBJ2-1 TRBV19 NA ASSTLMAESSYNEQF
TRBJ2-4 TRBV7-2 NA ASSLGNRETKNIQY
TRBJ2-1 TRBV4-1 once ASSQLGLAGYNEQF
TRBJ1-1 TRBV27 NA ASSPTGQGGTEAF